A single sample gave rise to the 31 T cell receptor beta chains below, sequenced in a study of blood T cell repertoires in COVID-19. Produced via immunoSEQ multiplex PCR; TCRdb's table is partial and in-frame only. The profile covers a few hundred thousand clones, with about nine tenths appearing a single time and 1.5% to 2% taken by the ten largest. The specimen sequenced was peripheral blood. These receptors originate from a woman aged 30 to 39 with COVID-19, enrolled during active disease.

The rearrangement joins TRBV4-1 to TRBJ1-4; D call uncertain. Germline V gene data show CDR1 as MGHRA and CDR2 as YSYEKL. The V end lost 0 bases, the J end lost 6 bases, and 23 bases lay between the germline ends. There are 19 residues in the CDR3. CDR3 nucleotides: TGCGCCAGCAGCCAAGACCCGCTGGAGGGAATCCGCCAGGATGAAAAACTGTTTTTT. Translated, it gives CASSQDPLEGIRQDEKLFF.

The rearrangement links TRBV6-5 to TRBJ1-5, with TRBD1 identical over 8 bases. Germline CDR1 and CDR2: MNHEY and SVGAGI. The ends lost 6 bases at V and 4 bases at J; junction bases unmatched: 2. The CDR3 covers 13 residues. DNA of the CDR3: TGTGCCAGCAGCGGGGACAGGAATCAGCCCCAGCATTTT. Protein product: CASSGDRNQPQHF.

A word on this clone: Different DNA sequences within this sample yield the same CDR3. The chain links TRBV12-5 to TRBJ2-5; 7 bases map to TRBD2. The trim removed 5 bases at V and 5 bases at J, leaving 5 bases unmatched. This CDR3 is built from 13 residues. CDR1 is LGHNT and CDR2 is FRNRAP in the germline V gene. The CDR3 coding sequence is TGTGCTAGTGGTCCCATGGGGGGGGAGACCCAGTACTTC. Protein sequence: CASGPMGGETQYF.

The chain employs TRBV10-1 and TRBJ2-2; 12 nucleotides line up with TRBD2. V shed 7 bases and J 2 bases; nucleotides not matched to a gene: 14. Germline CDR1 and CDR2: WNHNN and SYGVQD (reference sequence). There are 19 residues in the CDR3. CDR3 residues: CASILHRGLAGTNTGELFF. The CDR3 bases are TGCGCCAGCATACTCCACCGAGGACTAGCGGGGACCAACACCGGGGAGCTGTTTTTT.

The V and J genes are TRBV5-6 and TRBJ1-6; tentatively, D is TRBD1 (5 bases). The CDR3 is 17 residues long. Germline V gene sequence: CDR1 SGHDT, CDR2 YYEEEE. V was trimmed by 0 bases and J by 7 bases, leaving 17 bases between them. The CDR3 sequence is CASSLAGGGYKNSPLHF. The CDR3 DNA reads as TGTGCCAGCAGCTTGGCCGGGGGAGGGTACAAGAATTCACCCCTCCACTTT.

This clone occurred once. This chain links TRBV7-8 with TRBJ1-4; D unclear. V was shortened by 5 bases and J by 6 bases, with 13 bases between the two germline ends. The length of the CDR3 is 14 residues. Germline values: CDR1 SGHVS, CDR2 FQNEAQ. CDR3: CASSPPEGDEKLFF. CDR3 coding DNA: TGTGCCAGCAGCCCACCGGAGGGCGATGAAAAACTGTTTTTT. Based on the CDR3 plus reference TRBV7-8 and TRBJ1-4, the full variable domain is GAGVSQSPRYKVAKRGQDVALRCDPISGHVSLFWYQQALGQGPEFLTYFQNEAQLDKSGLPSDRFFAERPEGSVSTLKIQRTQQEDSAVYLCASSPPEGDEKLFFGSGTQLSVL.

CDR3 in DNA: TGTGCCAGCAGTATAATGACAGGTCGTATTAATAGGGTCGACTATGGCTACACCTTC. The encoded protein is CASSIMTGRINRVDYGYTF. The chain combines TRBV5-5 with TRBJ1-2; tentatively, D is TRBD1 (6 bases). Germline V gene data show CDR1 as SGHKS and CDR2 as YYEKEE (reference sequence). V was clipped by 5 bases and J by 3 bases, with 29 bases between them. The CDR3 consists of 19 residues.

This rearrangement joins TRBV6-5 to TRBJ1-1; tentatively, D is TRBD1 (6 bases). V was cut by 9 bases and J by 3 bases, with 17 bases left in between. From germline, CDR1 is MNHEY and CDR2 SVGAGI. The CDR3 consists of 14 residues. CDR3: CASRPEWGHTEAFF. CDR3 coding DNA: TGTGCCAGTCGACCCGAGTGGGGGCACACTGAAGCTTTCTTT.

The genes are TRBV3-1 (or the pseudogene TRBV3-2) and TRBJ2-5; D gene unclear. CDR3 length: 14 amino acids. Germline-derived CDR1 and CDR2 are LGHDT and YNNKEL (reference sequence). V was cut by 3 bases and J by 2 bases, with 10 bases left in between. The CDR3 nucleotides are TGTGCCAGCAGCCAGGGTCGAGGACAAGAGACCCAGTACTTC. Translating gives CASSQGRGQETQYF.

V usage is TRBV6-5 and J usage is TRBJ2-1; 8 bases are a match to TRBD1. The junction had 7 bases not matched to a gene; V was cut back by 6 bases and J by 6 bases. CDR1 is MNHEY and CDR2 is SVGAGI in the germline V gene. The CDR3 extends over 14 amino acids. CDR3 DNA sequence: TGTGCCAGCAGGGGGACAGGTCGGGGCAATGAGCAGTTCTTC. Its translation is CASRGTGRGNEQFF.

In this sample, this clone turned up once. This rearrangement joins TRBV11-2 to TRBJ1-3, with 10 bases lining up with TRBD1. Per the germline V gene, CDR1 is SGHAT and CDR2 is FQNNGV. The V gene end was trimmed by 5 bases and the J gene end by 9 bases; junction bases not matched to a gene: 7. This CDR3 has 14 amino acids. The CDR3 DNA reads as TGTGCCAGCAGCCTAGGGACAGGGGCCGTCACCATATATTTT. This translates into CASSLGTGAVTIYF.

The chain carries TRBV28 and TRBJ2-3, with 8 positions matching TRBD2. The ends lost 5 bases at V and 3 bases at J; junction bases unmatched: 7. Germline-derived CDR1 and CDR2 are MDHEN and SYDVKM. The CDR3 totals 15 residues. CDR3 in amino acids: CASSPRGGITDTQYF. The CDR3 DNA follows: TGTGCCAGCAGTCCCCGGGGGGGGATAACAGATACGCAGTATTTT.

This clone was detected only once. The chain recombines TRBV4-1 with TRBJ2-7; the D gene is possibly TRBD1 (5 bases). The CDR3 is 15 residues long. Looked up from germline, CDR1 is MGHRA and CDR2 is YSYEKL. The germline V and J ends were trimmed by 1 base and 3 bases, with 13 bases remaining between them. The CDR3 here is CASSQVRDSYYEQYF. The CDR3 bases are TGCGCCAGCAGCCAAGTTCGTGACAGCTACTACGAGCAGTACTTC.

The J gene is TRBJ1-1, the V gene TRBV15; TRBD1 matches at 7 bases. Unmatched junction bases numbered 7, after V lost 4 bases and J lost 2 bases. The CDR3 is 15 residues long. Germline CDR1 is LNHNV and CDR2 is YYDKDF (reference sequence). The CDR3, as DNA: TGTGCCACCAGCATAAGGGACAGAGCTAACACTGAAGCTTTCTTT. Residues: CATSIRDRANTEAFF.

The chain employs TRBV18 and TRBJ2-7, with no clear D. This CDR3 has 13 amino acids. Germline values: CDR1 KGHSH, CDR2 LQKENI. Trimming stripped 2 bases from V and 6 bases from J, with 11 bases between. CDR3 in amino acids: CASSPERTGEQYF. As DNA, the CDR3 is TGTGCCAGCTCACCAGAGAGAACCGGCGAGCAGTACTTC.

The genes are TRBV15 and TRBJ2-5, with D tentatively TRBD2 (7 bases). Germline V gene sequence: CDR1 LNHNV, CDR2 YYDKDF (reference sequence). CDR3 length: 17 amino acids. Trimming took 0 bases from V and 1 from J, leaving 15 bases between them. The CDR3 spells CATSRERGRTSQETQYF. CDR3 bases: TGTGCCACCAGCAGAGAGCGGGGGCGCACTTCCCAAGAGACCCAGTACTTC. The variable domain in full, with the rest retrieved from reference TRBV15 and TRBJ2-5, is DAMVIQNPRYQVTQFGKPVTLSCSQTLNHNVMYWYQQKSSQAPKLLFHYYDKDFNNEADTPDNFQSRRPNTSFCFLDIRSPGLGDTAMYLCATSRERGRTSQETQYFGPGTRLLVL.

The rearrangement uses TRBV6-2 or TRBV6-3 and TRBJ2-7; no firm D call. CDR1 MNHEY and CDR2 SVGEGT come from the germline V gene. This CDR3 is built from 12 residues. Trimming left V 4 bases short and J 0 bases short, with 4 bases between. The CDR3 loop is CASSLSSYEQYF. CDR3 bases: TGTGCCAGCAGTTTGAGCTCCTACGAGCAGTACTTC.

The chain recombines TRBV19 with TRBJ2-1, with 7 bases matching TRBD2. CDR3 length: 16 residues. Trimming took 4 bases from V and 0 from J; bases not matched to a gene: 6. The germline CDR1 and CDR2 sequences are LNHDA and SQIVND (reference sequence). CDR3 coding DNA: TGTGCCAGTAGTACCGAGCGGGGCAGCTCCTACAATGAGCAGTTCTTC. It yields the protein CASSTERGSSYNEQFF.

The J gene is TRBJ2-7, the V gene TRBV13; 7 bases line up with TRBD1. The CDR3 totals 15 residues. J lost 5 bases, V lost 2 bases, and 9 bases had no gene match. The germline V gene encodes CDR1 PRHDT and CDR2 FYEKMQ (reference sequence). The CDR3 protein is CASSLPGQSVDEQYF. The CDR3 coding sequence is TGTGCCAGCAGCTTACCGGGACAGTCAGTCGACGAGCAGTACTTC.

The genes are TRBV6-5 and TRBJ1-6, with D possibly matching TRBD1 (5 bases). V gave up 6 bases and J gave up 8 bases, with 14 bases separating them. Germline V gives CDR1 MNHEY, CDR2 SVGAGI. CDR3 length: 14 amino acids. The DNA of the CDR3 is TGTGCCAGCAGCTCCTGGGGGGTGGATTCACCCCTCCACTTT. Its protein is CASSSWGVDSPLHF.

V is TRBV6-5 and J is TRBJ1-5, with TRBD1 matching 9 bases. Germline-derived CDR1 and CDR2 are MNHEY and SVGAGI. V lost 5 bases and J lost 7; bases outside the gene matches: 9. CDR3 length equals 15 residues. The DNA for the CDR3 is TGTGCCAGCAGTCCCGGGACAGGGTACGACCAGCCCCAGCATTTT. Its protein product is CASSPGTGYDQPQHF.

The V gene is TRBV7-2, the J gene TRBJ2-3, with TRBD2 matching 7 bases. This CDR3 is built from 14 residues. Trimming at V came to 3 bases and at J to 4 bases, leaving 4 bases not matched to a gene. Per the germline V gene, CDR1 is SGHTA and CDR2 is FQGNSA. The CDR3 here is CASSFGGLSDTQYF. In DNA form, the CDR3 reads TGTGCCAGCAGCTTCGGGGGGTTATCAGATACGCAGTATTTT.

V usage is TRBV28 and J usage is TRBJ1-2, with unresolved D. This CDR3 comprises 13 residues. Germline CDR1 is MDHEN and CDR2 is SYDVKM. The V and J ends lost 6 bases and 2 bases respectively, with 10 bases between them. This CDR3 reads CASSLGRNYGYTF. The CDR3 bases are TGTGCCAGCAGCCTGGGCAGGAACTATGGCTACACCTTC.

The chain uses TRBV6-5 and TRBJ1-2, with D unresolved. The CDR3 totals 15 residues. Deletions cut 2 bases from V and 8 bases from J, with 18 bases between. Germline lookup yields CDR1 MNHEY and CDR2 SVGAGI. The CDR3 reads CASSYDARSGGGYTF. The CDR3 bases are TGTGCCAGCAGTTACGACGCCCGCTCAGGTGGCGGCTACACCTTC.

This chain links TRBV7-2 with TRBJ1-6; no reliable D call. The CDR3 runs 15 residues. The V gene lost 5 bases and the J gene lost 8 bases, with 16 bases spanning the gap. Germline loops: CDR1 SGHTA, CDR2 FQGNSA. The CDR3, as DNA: TGTGCCAGCAGCCCCGGCTCATGGGCCCATTCACCCCTCCACTTT. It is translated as CASSPGSWAHSPLHF.

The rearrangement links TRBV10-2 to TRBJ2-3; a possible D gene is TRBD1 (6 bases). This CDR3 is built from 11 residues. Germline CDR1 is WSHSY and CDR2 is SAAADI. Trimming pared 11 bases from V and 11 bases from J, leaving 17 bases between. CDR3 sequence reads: CAAGDHSRQYF. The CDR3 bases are TGCGCCGCAGGGGATCATAGTAGGCAGTATTTT.

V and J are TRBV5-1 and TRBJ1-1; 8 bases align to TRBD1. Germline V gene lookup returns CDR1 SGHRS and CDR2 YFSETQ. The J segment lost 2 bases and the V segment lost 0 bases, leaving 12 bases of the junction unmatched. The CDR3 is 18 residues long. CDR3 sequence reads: CASSLAGTGSLLNTEAFF. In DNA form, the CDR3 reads TGCGCCAGCAGCTTGGCCGGGACAGGCTCCCTTCTAAACACTGAAGCTTTCTTT.

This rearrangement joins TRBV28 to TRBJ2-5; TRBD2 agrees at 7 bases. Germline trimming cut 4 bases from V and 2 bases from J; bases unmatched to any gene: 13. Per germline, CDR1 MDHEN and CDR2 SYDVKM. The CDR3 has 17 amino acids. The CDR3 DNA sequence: TGTGCCAGCAGTTCCGGGGGGAGCCGGGGCCCTCAAGAGACCCAGTACTTC. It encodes CASSSGGSRGPQETQYF. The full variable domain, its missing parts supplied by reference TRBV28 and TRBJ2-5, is DVKVTQSSRYLVKRTGEKVFLECVQDMDHENMFWYRQDPGLGLRLIYFSYDVKMKEKGDIPEGYSVSREKKERFSLILESASTNQTSMYLCASSSGGSRGPQETQYFGPGTRLLVL.

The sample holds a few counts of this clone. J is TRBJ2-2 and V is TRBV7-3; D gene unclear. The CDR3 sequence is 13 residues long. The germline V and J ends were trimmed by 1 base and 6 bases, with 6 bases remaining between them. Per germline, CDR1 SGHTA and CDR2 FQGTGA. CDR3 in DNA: TGTGCCAGCAGCTTAATTCTATCCGGGGAGCTGTTTTTT. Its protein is CASSLILSGELFF.

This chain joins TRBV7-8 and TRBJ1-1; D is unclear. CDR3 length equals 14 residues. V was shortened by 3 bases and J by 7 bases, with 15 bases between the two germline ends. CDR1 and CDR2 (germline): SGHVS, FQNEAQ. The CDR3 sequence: CASSLYGRVGEAFF. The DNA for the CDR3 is TGTGCCAGCAGCTTGTACGGTCGTGTTGGTGAAGCTTTCTTT.

The DNA for the CDR3 is TGTGCCAGTAGTGCCGGGACTAGCGGGGGTTTTTTACAAGAGACCCAGTACTTC. It yields the protein CASSAGTSGGFLQETQYF. The chain recombines TRBV19 with TRBJ2-5; 14 nucleotides line up with TRBD2. Unmatched junction bases numbered 10, after V lost 5 bases and J lost 2 bases. CDR1 LNHDA and CDR2 SQIVND come from the germline V gene (reference sequence). The CDR3 runs 18 residues.